The 15 T cell receptor beta chains below all came from one sample that was sequenced in a study of T cell repertoires in cytomegalovirus infection. A single record per CDR3 protein comes from TCRdb applying MiXCR to the reads. The sample has about 7,500 distinct CDR3 sequences, less than 70% seen once. No cognate antigen is known for these TCRs. Sequenced input: PBMCs, sequenced either directly or after in vitro stimulation (not recorded which). These receptors all come from a human donor in good health (CMV status not recorded). Some clones in this sample may be carry-over from other donors' samples.

This clonotype was seen a handful of times. The rearrangement joins TRBV28 to TRBJ2-3; 11 bases agree with TRBD2. V was clipped by 4 bases and J by 2 bases; unmatched bases: 8. From germline, CDR1 is MDHEN and CDR2 SYDVKM. CDR3 length: 17 residues. The CDR3 loop is CASSSRLAGRITDTQYF. The CDR3 nucleotides read TGTGCCAGCAGTTCCCGACTAGCGGGACGAATCACAGATACGCAGTATTTT.

Of note for this clonotype: The junction and the germline gene differ at one end; a read error may be behind it. CDR3 region: CASSVTEKLYTPSF. CDR3 DNA: TGTGCCAGCAGCGTAACGGAAAAGCTATATACGCCGTCTTTT. This rearrangement joins TRBV7-2 to TRBJ2-3; D is unclear. The CDR3 loop spans 14 amino acids. Germline CDR1 reads SGHTA; CDR2 reads FQGNSA.

CDR3 sequence: CASSPRFSKQVTEAFF. The CDR3 DNA follows: TGTGCCAGCAGCCCCAGGTTTTCCAAACAGGTTACTGAAGCTTTCTTT. The chain recombines TRBV12-3 or TRBV12-4 with TRBJ1-1, with a possible D match to TRBD1 (5 bases). This CDR3 comprises 16 residues. V shed 6 bases and J shed 5 bases, with 22 bases lying between them.

This clonotype has only a few counts. One junction end does not reproduce the germline sequence, and a read error may be involved. The rearrangement joins TRBV7-9 to TRBJ2-7; D is ambiguous. The CDR3 length is 15 residues. Per the germline V gene, CDR1 is SEHNR and CDR2 is FQNEAQ (reference sequence). The CDR3 nucleotides are TGTGCCAGAAGCTCACGGGCCATCGGTTTCTACGAGCAGTACTTC. Amino acid sequence: CARSSRAIGFYEQYF.

This clonotype was seen at least ten times. V gene TRBV6-2 or TRBV6-3 combines with J gene TRBJ2-1, with a weak D call TRBD2 (5 bases). Germline V gene lookup returns CDR1 MNHEY and CDR2 SVGEGT. This CDR3 comprises 12 residues. V lost 0 bases and J 15 bases, leaving 12 bases between the germline ends. Here the CDR3 reads CASSYSSGHLFF. The CDR3 DNA reads TGTGCCAGCAGTTACTCGAGCGGTCATCTGTTCTTC.

This clonotype was observed at least ten times. V and J are TRBV7-2 and TRBJ1-2, with a tentative D call TRBD1 (6 bases). V shed 5 bases and J shed 5 bases, with 12 bases lying between them. Per the germline V gene, CDR1 is SGHTA and CDR2 is FQGNSA. CDR3 size: 13 residues. CDR3: CASSVHRDYGYTF. The CDR3 DNA is TGTGCCAGCAGCGTCCACAGGGATTATGGCTACACCTTC.

Worth noting for this clonotype: Since the CDR3 does not end with the conserved phenylalanine or tryptophan, this likely comes from a read error. This chain links TRBV7-2 with TRBJ2-3; 7 positions match TRBD2. J was trimmed by 2 bases and V by 5 bases; bases with no gene match: 16. CDR3 length: 18 residues. Germline V gene lookup returns CDR1 SGHTA and CDR2 FQGNSA. DNA for the CDR3: TGTGCCAGCAGCCTCGGACTAGAGGCCCCTTACTTCACAGATACGCAGTATTGT. Translating it yields CASSLGLEAPYFTDTQYC.

The genes are TRBV28 and TRBJ2-3; 8 nucleotides match TRBD2. The ends lost 7 bases at V and 2 bases at J; junction bases unmatched: 5. Germline CDR1 and CDR2: MDHEN and SYDVKM. The CDR3 has 14 amino acids. The CDR3: CASIKREYTDTQYF. CDR3 sequence (DNA): TGTGCCAGCATCAAGCGGGAGTACACAGATACGCAGTATTTT.

On this clonotype: Relative to the germline gene, one junction end is altered; a read error may explain this. The rearrangement uses TRBV9 and TRBJ2-2; tentatively, D is TRBD1 (5 bases). The germline CDR1 and CDR2 sequences are SGDLS and YYNGEE. This CDR3 is 14 amino acids long. CDR3 sequence reads: CAISVDSDTGELFF. CDR3 coding DNA: TGTGCCATCAGCGTCGACAGTGACACCGGGGAGCTGTTTTTT.

On this clonotype: A read error is likely, as this CDR3 ends without the conserved phenylalanine or tryptophan. The chain employs TRBV7-6 and TRBJ1-5; D gene ambiguous. CDR1 is SGHVS and CDR2 is FNYEAQ in the germline V gene. There are 15 residues in the CDR3. CDR3 region: CVSSPETYRNQPQHL. As DNA, the CDR3 is TGTGTCAGCAGCCCCGAAACATACAGAAATCAGCCCCAGCATTTG.

The sample holds many counts of this clonotype. The V and J genes are TRBV15 and TRBJ1-3, with D hard to call. The ends were cut back, 0 bases at V and 7 bases at J, with 13 bases in the middle. The CDR3 is made up of 15 amino acids. Germline-derived CDR1 and CDR2 are LNHNV and YYDKDF (reference sequence). This CDR3 is CATSREGIGDNTIYF. Written as DNA, the CDR3 is TGTGCCACCAGCAGAGAAGGGATCGGAGATAACACCATATATTTT.

This clonotype appeared a few times. The chain joins TRBV7-9 to TRBJ2-1; 8 bases agree with TRBD2. V lost 2 bases to trimming and J lost 2 bases; unmatched junction nucleotides: 2. The germline CDR1 and CDR2 sequences are SEHNR and FQNEAQ (reference sequence). The CDR3 contains 15 residues. As DNA, the CDR3 is TGTGCCAGCAGCTTATACGGGGGGGCCTACAATGAGCAGTTCTTC. Translation gives CASSLYGGAYNEQFF.

The J gene is TRBJ1-2, the V gene TRBV12-3 or TRBV12-4, with TRBD1 matching 9 bases. The CDR3 consists of 14 residues. Trimming took 4 bases from V and 7 from J; bases not matched to a gene: 7. CDR3 DNA sequence: TGTGCCAGCAGTTCCCGGACAGGGGCCTCTGGCTACACCTTC. Translation gives CASSSRTGASGYTF.

On this clonotype itself: One end of the junction does not line up with germline, which may come from a read error. DNA of the CDR3: TGCGCCAGCAGCCAAGGGACTAGCGGGAGATTCCCTTGCGTCTTC. This encodes CASSQGTSGRFPCVF. This chain joins TRBV4-1 and TRBJ2-1; 13 nucleotides line up with TRBD2. CDR3 length: 15 amino acids. Germline V CDR1 and CDR2: MGHRA, YSYEKL.

This clonotype was counted between two and nine times. The rearrangement uses TRBV7-2 and TRBJ1-1, with D possibly TRBD1 on 5 matching bases. The CDR3 runs 13 residues. Trimming took off 8 bases at V and 3 bases at J, with 13 bases between the two ends. Germline CDR1 and CDR2: SGHTA and FQGNSA. The DNA of the CDR3 is TGTGCCAGCTGCCGGAAAGGGGACACTGAAGCTTTCTTT. Translation: CASCRKGDTEAFF.